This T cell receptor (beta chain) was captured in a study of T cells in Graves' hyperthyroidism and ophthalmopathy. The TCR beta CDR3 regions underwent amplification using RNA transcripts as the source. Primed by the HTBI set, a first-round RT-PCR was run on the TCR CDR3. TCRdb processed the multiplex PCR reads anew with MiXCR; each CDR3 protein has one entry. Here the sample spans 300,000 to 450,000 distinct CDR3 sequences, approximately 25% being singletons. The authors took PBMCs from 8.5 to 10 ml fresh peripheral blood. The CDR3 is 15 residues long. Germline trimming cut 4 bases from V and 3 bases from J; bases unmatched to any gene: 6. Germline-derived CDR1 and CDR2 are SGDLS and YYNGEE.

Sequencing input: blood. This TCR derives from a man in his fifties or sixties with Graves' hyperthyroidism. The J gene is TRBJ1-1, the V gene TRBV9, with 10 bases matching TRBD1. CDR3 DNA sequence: TGTGCCAGCAGCCCTCGAGGGACAGGGGACACTGAAGCTTTCTTT. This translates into CASSPRGTGDTEAFF.